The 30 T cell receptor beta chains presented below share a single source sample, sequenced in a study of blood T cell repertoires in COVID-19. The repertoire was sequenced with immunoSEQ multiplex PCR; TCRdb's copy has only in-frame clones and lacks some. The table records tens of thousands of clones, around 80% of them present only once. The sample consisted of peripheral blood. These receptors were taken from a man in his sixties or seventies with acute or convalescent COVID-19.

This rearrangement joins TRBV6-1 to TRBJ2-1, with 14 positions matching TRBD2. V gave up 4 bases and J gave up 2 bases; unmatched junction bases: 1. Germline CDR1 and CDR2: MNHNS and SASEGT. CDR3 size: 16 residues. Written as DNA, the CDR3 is TGTGCCAGCAGTGTGGGACTAGCGGGGGCCTACAATGAGCAGTTCTTC. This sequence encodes CASSVGLAGAYNEQFF.

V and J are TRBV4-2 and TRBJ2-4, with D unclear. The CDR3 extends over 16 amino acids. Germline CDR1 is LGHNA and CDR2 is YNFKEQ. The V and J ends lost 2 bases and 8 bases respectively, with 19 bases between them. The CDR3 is CASSQPQHSQKDIQYF. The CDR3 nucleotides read TGTGCCAGCAGCCAACCCCAGCATAGCCAAAAGGACATTCAGTACTTC.

The CDR3 loop is CASSPRGGYGYTF. The CDR3 DNA follows: TGTGCCAGCAGTCCCCGGGGGGGCTATGGCTACACCTTC. The V and J genes are TRBV28 and TRBJ1-2; D may be TRBD1 (5 bases). V lost 5 bases and J lost 4, with 11 bases in between. The CDR3 consists of 13 residues. The germline CDR1 and CDR2 sequences are MDHEN and SYDVKM.

The chain's CDR3 is CASSSPGQGGAVSGYTF. The CDR3, as DNA: TGTGCCAGCAGCTCCCCGGGACAGGGCGGCGCTGTGTCCGGCTACACCTTC. This chain links TRBV5-4 with TRBJ1-2; 9 nucleotides line up with TRBD1. The germline gives CDR1 SGHNT, CDR2 YYREEE (reference sequence). The CDR3 is 17 residues long. The trim removed 3 bases at V and 8 bases at J, leaving 17 bases unmatched.

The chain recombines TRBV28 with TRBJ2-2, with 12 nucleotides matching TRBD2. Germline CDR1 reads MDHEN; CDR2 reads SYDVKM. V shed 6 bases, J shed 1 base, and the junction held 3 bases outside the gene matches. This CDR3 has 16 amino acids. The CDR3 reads CASSSGLAGNTGELFF. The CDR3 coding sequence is TGTGCCAGCAGCTCGGGACTAGCGGGGAACACCGGGGAGCTGTTTTTT. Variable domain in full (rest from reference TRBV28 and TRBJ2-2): DVKVTQSSRYLVKRTGEKVFLECVQDMDHENMFWYRQDPGLGLRLIYFSYDVKMKEKGDIPEGYSVSREKKERFSLILESASTNQTSMYLCASSSGLAGNTGELFFGEGSRLTVL.

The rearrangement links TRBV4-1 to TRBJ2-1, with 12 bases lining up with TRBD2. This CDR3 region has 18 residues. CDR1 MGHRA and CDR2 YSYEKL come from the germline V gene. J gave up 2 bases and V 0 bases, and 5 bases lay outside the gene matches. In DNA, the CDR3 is TGCGCCAGCAGCCAAGATCGGACTAGCGGGGATACCTACAATGAGCAGTTCTTC. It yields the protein CASSQDRTSGDTYNEQFF.

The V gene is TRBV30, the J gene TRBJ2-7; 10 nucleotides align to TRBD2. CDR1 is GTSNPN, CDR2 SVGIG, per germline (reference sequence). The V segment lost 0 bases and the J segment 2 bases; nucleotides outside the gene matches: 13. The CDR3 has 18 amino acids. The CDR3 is CAWSVLGSIAGGTYEQYF. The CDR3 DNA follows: TGTGCCTGGAGTGTACTCGGCAGTATAGCGGGGGGTACCTACGAGCAGTACTTC. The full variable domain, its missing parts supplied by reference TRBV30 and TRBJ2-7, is SQTIHQWPATLVQPVGSPLSLECTVEGTSNPNLYWYRQAAGRGLQLLFYSVGIGQISSEVPQNLSASRPQDRQFILSSKKLLLSDSGFYLCAWSVLGSIAGGTYEQYFGPGTRLTVT.

The CDR3 protein is CASSRTGTETGELFF. For the CDR3, the DNA is TGTGCCAGCAGCAGAACCGGGACAGAGACCGGGGAGCTGTTTTTT. V usage is TRBV11-2 and J usage is TRBJ2-2; 7 nucleotides agree with TRBD1. Trimming removed 5 bases from V and 5 bases from J; junction bases left unmatched: 8. The V gene's germline CDR1 is SGHAT and CDR2 FQNNGV. The CDR3 consists of 15 residues.

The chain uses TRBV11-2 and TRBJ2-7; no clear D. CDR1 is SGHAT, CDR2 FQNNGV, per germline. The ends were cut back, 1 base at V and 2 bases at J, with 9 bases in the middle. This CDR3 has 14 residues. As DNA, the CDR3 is TGTGCCAGCAGCTTAGCAGTTCCCCCCTACGAGCAGTACTTC. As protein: CASSLAVPPYEQYF. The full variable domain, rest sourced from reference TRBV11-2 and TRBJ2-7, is EAGVAQSPRYKIIEKRQSVAFWCNPISGHATLYWYQQILGQGPKLLIQFQNNGVVDDSQLPKDRFSAERLKGVDSTLKIQPAKLEDSAVYLCASSLAVPPYEQYFGPGTRLTVT.

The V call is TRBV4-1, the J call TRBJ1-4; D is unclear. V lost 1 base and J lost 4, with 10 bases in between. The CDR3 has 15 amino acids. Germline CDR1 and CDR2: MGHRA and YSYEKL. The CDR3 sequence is CASSQGASYNEKLFF. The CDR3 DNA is TGCGCCAGCAGCCAAGGGGCAAGCTATAATGAAAAACTGTTTTTT.

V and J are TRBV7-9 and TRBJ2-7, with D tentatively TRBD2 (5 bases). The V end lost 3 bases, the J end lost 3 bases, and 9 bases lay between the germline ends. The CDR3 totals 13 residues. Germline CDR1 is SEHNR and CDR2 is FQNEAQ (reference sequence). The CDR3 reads CASSFGEIYEQYF. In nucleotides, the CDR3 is TGTGCCAGCAGCTTTGGGGAGATCTACGAGCAGTACTTC.

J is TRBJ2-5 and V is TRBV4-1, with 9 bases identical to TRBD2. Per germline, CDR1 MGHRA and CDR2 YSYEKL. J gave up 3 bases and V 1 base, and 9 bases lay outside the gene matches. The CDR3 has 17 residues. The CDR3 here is CASSQAPSGGLKETQYF. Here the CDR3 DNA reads TGCGCCAGCAGCCAAGCTCCCAGCGGGGGGCTAAAAGAGACCCAGTACTTC.

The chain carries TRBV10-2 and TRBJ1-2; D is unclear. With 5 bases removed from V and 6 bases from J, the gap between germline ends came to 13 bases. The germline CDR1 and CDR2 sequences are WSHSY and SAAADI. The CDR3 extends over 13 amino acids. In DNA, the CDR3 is TGCGCCAGCAGTTCCGGGTCGGGAGATGGCTACACCTTC. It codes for CASSSGSGDGYTF.

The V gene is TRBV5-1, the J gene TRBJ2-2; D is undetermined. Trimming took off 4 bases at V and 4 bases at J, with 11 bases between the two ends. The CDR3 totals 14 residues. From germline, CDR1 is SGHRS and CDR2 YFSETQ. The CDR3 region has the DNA TGCGCCAGCAGCCCAGTGACTGCCACCGGGGAGCTGTTTTTT. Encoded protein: CASSPVTATGELFF.

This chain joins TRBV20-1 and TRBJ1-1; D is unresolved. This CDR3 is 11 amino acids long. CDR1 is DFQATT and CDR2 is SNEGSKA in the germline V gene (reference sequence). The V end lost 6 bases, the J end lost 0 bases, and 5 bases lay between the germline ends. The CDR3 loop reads CSAHVNTEAFF. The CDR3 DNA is TGCAGTGCCCATGTGAACACTGAAGCTTTCTTT.

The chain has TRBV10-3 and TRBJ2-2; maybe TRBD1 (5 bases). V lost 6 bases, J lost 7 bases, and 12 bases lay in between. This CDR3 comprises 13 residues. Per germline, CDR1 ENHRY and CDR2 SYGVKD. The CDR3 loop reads CAISRDRIGELFF. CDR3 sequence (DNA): TGTGCCATCAGCCGCGACAGAATCGGGGAGCTGTTTTTT.

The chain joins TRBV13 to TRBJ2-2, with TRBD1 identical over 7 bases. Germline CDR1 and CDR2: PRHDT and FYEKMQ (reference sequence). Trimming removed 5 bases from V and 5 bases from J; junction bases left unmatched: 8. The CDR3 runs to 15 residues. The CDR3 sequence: CASSPRDSWTGELFF. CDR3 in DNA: TGTGCCAGCAGCCCCCGGGACAGTTGGACCGGGGAGCTGTTTTTT.

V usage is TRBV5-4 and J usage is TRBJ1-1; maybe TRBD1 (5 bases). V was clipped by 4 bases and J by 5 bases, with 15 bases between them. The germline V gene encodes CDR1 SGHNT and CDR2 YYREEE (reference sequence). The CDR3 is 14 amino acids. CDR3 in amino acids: CASSSQGRGTEAFF. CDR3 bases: TGTGCCAGCAGCAGCCAGGGTAGGGGTACTGAAGCTTTCTTT.

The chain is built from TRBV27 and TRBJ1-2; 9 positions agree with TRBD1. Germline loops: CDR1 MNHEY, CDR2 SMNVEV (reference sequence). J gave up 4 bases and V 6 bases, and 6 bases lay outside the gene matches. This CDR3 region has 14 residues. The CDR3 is CASSPGQGFYGYTF. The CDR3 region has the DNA TGTGCCAGCAGCCCGGGACAGGGATTCTATGGCTACACCTTC.

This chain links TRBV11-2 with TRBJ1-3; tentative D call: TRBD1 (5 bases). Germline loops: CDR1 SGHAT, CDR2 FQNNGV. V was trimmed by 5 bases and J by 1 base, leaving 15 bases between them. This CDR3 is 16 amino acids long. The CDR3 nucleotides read TGTGCCAGCAGCCCCTCGGGACTGACGTCTGGAAACACCATATATTTT. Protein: CASSPSGLTSGNTIYF.

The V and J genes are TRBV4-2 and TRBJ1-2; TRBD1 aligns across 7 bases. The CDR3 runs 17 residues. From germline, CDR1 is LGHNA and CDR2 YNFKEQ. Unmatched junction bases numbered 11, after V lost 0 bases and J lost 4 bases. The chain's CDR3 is CASSQDIGPGGSYGYTF. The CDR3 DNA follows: TGTGCCAGCAGCCAAGATATCGGTCCAGGGGGGAGCTATGGCTACACCTTC.

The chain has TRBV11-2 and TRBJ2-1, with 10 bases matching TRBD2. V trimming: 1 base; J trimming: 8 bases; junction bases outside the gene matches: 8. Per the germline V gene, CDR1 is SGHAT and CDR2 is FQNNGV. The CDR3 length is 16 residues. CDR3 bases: TGTGCCAGCAGCTTAGTCTTAGCGGGGGGCCCGGATGAGCAGTTCTTC. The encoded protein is CASSLVLAGGPDEQFF.

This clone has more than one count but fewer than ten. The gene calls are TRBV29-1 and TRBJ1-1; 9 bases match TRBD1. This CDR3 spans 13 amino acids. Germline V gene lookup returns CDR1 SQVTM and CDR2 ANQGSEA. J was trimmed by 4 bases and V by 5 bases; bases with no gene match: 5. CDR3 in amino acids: CSVRTGEVTEAFF. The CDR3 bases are TGCAGCGTTAGGACAGGGGAAGTCACTGAAGCTTTCTTT.

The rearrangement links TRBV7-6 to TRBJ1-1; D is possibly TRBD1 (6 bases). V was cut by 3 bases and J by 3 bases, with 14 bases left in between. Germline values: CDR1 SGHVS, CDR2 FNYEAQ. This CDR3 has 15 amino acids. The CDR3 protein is CASSFGGHRDTEAFF. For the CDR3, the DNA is TGTGCCAGCAGCTTTGGGGGCCACCGGGACACTGAAGCTTTCTTT.

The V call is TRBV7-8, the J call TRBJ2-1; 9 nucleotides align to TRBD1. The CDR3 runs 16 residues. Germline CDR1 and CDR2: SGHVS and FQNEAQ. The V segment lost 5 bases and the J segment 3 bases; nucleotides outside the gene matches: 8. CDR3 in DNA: TGTGCCAGCAGCCGCTTACAGGGGGCGTTCTACAATGAGCAGTTCTTC. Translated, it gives CASSRLQGAFYNEQFF.

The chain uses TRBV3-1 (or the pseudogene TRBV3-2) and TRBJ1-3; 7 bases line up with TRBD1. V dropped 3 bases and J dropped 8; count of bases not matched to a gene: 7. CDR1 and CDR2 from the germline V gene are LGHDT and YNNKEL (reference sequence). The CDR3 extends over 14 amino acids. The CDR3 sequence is CASSHLEGTDTIYF. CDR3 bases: TGTGCCAGCAGCCACCTGGAGGGGACAGACACCATATATTTT.

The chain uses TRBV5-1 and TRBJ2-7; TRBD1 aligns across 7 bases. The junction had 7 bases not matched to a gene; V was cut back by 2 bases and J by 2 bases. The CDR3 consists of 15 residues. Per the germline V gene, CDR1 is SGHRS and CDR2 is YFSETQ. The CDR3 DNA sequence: TGCGCCAGCAGCTTAACCCGACAGGGCCCCTACGAGCAGTACTTC. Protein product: CASSLTRQGPYEQYF. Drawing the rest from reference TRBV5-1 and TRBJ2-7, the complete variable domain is KAGVTQTPRYLIKTRGQQVTLSCSPISGHRSVSWYQQTPGQGLQFLFEYFSETQRNKGNFPGRFSGRQFSNSRSEMNVSTLELGDSALYLCASSLTRQGPYEQYFGPGTRLTVT.

The CDR3 region has the DNA TGTGCCAGCAGTTTAGTGGGGACAGCGAACACTGAAGCTTTCTTT. As protein: CASSLVGTANTEAFF. This chain joins TRBV28 and TRBJ1-1, with 7 bases fitting TRBD1. This CDR3 spans 15 amino acids. CDR1 and CDR2 from the germline V gene are MDHEN and SYDVKM. The V and J ends lost 2 bases and 1 base, in that order; junction bases with no gene match: 4.

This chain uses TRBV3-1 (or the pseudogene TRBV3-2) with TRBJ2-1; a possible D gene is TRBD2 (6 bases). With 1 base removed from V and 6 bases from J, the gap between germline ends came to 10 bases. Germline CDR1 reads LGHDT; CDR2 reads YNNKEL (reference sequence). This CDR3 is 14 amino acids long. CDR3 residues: CASSQVTEGNEQFF. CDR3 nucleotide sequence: TGTGCCAGCAGCCAAGTTACGGAGGGCAATGAGCAGTTCTTC.

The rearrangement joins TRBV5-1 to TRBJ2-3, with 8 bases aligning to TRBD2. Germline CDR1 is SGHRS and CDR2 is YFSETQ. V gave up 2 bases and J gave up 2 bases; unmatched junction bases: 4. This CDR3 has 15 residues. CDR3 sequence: CASSFLAGTTDTQYF. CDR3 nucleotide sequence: TGCGCCAGCAGCTTTTTAGCGGGGACCACAGATACGCAGTATTTT. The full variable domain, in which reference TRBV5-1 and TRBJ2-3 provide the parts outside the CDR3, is KAGVTQTPRYLIKTRGQQVTLSCSPISGHRSVSWYQQTPGQGLQFLFEYFSETQRNKGNFPGRFSGRQFSNSRSEMNVSTLELGDSALYLCASSFLAGTTDTQYFGPGTRLTVL.